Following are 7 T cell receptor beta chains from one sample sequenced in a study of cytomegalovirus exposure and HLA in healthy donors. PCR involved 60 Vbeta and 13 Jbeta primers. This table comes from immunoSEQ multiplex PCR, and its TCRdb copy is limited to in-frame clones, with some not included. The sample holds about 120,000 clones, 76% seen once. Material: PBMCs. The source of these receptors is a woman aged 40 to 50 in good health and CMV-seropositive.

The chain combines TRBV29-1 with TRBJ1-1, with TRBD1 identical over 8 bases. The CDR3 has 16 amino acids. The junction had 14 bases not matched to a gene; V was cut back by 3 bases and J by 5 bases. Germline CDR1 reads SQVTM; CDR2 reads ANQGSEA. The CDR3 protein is CSVDSPTGGRLTEAFF. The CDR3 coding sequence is TGCAGCGTTGATTCCCCCACAGGGGGACGCCTGACTGAAGCTTTCTTT.

DNA for the CDR3: TGTGCCAGCTCGGGCTACCCGGGGTCCATATATTTT. Protein product: CASSGYPGSIYF. The rearrangement links TRBV27 to TRBJ1-3; D is undetermined. This CDR3 region has 12 residues. The germline V gene encodes CDR1 MNHEY and CDR2 SMNVEV (reference sequence). V gave up 8 bases and J gave up 11 bases, with 16 bases separating them.

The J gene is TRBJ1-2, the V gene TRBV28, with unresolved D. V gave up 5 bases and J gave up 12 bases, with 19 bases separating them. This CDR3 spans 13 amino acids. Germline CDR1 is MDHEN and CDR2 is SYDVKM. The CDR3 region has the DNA TGTGCCAGCAGTACCCCCGGCAGGACTGGGAACACCTTC. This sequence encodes CASSTPGRTGNTF.

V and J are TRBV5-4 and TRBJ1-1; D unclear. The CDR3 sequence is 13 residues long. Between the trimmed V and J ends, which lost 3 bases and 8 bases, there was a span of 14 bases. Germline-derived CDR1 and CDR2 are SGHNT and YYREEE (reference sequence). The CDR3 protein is CASSSVVSSEAFF. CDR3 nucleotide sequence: TGTGCCAGCAGCTCCGTCGTAAGCTCCGAAGCTTTCTTT.

CDR3 sequence: CASSEEVGDSQETQYF. In nucleotides, the CDR3 is TGTGCCAGCAGTGAAGAGGTCGGGGACAGCCAAGAGACCCAGTACTTC. The chain recombines TRBV6-1 with TRBJ2-5; TRBD1 matches 7 bases. CDR1 is MNHNS, CDR2 SASEGT, per germline. CDR3 length equals 16 residues. The trim removed 1 base at V and 1 base at J, leaving 6 bases unmatched.

CDR3 loop: CASSFQGGSYEQYF. CDR3 DNA sequence: TGTGCCAGCAGCTTTCAGGGGGGATCCTACGAGCAGTACTTC. V is TRBV5-6 and J is TRBJ2-7; TRBD1 might be the D (7 bases). Germline CDR1 and CDR2: SGHDT and YYEEEE. The CDR3 loop spans 14 amino acids. Trimming took 2 bases from V and 1 from J, leaving 10 bases between them.

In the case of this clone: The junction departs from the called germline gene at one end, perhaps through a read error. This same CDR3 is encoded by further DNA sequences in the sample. The CDR3 here is CASILEVIDTEAFF. The CDR3 DNA is TGTGCCAGCATCTTGGAGGTTATTGACACCGAAGCTTTCTTT. The chain links TRBV2 to TRBJ1-1; D gene uncertain. In germline, CDR1 is SNHLY, CDR2 FYNNEI. The CDR3 extends over 14 amino acids.